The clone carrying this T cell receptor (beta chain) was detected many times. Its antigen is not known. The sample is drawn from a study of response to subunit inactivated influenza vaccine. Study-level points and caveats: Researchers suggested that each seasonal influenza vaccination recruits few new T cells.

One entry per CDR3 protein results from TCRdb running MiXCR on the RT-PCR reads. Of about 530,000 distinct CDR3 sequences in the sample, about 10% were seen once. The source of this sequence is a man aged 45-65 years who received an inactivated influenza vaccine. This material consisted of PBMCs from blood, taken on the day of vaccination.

The CDR3 DNA reads TGTGCCAGCACGTGGACAGGCCAAGAGACCCAGTACTTC. It codes for CASTWTGQETQYF. The gene calls are TRBV12-3 or TRBV12-4 and TRBJ2-5, with 7 bases aligning to TRBD1. J lost 1 base, V lost 7 bases, and 3 bases had no gene match. The CDR3 covers 13 residues.